A selection of T cell receptor beta chains follows, all from one sample in a study of OX40 agonist ivuxolimab in advanced cancers. Clones were sequenced by immunoSEQ multiplex PCR, and TCRdb holds only the in-frame ones, with some missing. The data show 50,000 to 65,000 clones, roughly 92% seen once. The source was CD4+ or CD8+ T cells sorted from blood, collected in a trial of the OX40 agonist ivuxolimab. The receptors were sampled from an adult with an advanced solid tumor such as melanoma, head and neck, liver or kidney cancer. CDR3s include the opening cysteine and the closing phenylalanine or tryptophan. D genes are given only for firm matches. Rows give clone size only sometimes, using once, few, many, or a class for an expanded clone.

d_gene,j_gene,len,abundance,v_gene,CDR3aa,CDR3nt
.,TRBJ2-4,16,.,TRBV7-6,CASSQGGPLAKNIQYF,TGTGCCAGCAGCCAAGGGGGACCTCTAGCCAAAAACATTCAGTACTTC
.,TRBJ2-3,13,.,TRBV19,CASSIDQSDTQYF,TGTGCCAGTAGTATAGATCAGTCAGATACGCAGTATTTT
TRBD2,TRBJ2-3,18,.,TRBV15,CATSILGLADTSTDTQYF,TGTGCCACCAGCATCTTAGGACTAGCGGATACTAGCACAGATACGCAGTATTTT
.,TRBJ1-2,15,.,TRBV10-3,CAISPDMTENYGYTF,TGTGCCATCTCGCCCGACATGACGGAGAACTATGGCTACACCTTC
TRBD1,TRBJ1-1,18,few,TRBV7-6,CASSLKKGQGQGIAEAFF,TGTGCCAGCAGCTTGAAGAAGGGCCAGGGACAGGGTATCGCCGAAGCTTTCTTT
TRBD1,TRBJ1-1,18,.,TRBV5-4,CASSLSGRGRGVNTEAFF,TGTGCCAGCAGCTTGTCAGGCAGGGGGCGAGGGGTGAACACTGAAGCTTTCTTT
.,TRBJ2-3,17,.,TRBV6-4,CASSDSSGGGHTNTQYF,TGTGCCAGCAGTGACTCGTCCGGCGGAGGACACACAAATACGCAGTATTTT
TRBD1,TRBJ1-1,16,once,TRBV4-1,CASSQVTGAQNTEAFF,TGCGCCAGCAGCCAAGTCACAGGGGCCCAAAACACTGAAGCTTTCTTT
.,TRBJ2-7,15,.,TRBV6-5,CASSRGVLGLYEQYF,TGTGCCAGCAGTCGAGGGGTCTTAGGGCTCTACGAGCAGTACTTC
TRBD2,TRBJ2-3,14,.,TRBV27,CASSLVGGSDTQYF,TGTGCCAGCAGTTTGGTCGGGGGGTCAGATACGCAGTATTTT
.,TRBJ2-2,14,.,TRBV7-2,CASSLAPGTGELFF,TGTGCCAGCAGCTTAGCGCCGGGGACCGGGGAGCTGTTTTTT
TRBD2,TRBJ2-3,15,.,TRBV7-2,CASSPSSGGPDTQYF,TGTGCCAGCAGCCCGAGTAGCGGGGGCCCAGATACGCAGTATTTT
.,TRBJ2-5,13,.,TRBV15,CATSRGIGDTQYF,TGTGCCACCAGCAGAGGGATTGGGGATACCCAGTACTTC
.,TRBJ2-1,13,.,TRBV6-4,CASSDGLDNEQFF,TGTGCCAGCAGTGACGGTCTGGACAATGAGCAGTTCTTC
TRBD2,TRBJ2-7,14,.,TRBV13,CASSKTSGSYEQYF,TGTGCCAGCAGCAAAACTAGCGGTTCCTACGAGCAGTACTTC
.,TRBJ2-7,13,.,TRBV10-3,CAINVQGGHEQYF,TGTGCCATCAATGTCCAGGGCGGGCACGAGCAGTACTTC